This paragraph reports one T cell receptor beta chain. TCRdb called the 5' RACE reads again in MiXCR, with one record for every CDR3 protein. The sample has 540,000 or so distinct CDR3 sequences, about 20% seen once. These data are taken from a study of T-cell memory formation after mild COVID-19. The specimen was PBMCs or a T cell subset sorted from them (not recorded which). The receptor was isolated from an adult woman who had mild COVID-19 (a few samples of this study predate the infection). Cell type and time point are not known.

CDR3 DNA: TGTGCCATCAGTGTGGGTAGCAATCAGCCCCAGCATTTT. Its translation: CAISVGSNQPQHF. The genes are TRBV10-3 and TRBJ1-5, with D unresolved. Germline V gene sequence: CDR1 ENHRY, CDR2 SYGVKD. Trimming pared 4 bases from V and 0 bases from J, leaving 4 bases between. The CDR3 loop spans 13 amino acids.